These 19 T cell receptor beta chains originate from one sample sequenced in a study of early T cells in non-severe SARS-CoV-2 infection. TCRdb re-called the 5' RACE reads through MiXCR, storing one row per CDR3 protein. The table has some 40,000 distinct CDR3 sequences, 12% seen once. Sample: whole blood. The receptor source for this set is an adult who was a healthcare worker with PCR-confirmed SARS-CoV-2 infection or an uninfected control (not recorded which).

This clonotype was observed a handful of times. The chain couples TRBV29-1 to TRBJ1-3, with D hard to call. The V and J ends lost 4 bases and 0 bases respectively, with 10 bases between them. CDR3 length: 14 amino acids. CDR1 is SQVTM and CDR2 is ANQGSEA in the germline V gene. The CDR3 region has the DNA TGCAGCGTTGTTGCGTCAACCTCTGGAAACACCATATATTTT. Amino acid sequence: CSVVASTSGNTIYF.

This clonotype was counted only a few times. The CDR3 loop is CASSLVGSSGNTIYF. In nucleotides, the CDR3 is TGTGCCAGCAGCTTGGTGGGTTCCTCTGGAAACACCATATATTTT. V and J are TRBV11-2 and TRBJ1-3; D is uncertain. Germline lookup yields CDR1 SGHAT and CDR2 FQNNGV. Trimming cost V 3 bases and J 0 bases, with 9 bases left between them. The CDR3 extends over 15 amino acids.

This clonotype was seen only a few times. A read error may account for a junction end that differs from germline. The chain employs TRBV29-1 and TRBJ2-2; D may match TRBD1 or TRBD2 (5 bases each). The CDR3 length is 13 residues. The germline V gene has CDR1 SQVTM and CDR2 ANQGSEA. CDR3 in DNA: TGCAGCGTCCAAACGGACACCACCGGGGAGCTTTTTTTT. Translated: CSVQTDTTGELFF.

V usage is TRBV11-2 and J usage is TRBJ1-1; weak D call: TRBD1 (5 bases). The V gene lost 1 base and the J gene lost 10 bases, with 13 bases spanning the gap. Germline CDR1 reads SGHAT; CDR2 reads FQNNGV. The CDR3 length is 13 residues. The CDR3 nucleotides read TGTGCCAGCAGCTTAGGACGGGCGGGGGGAGCTTTCTTT. It translates to CASSLGRAGGAFF.

This clonotype was observed at least ten times. The V gene is TRBV4-2, the J gene TRBJ1-2; TRBD1 is a possible D gene (5 bases). The CDR3 runs 15 residues. The V gene lost 4 bases and the J gene lost 4 bases, with 16 bases spanning the gap. Germline-derived CDR1 and CDR2 are LGHNA and YNFKEQ. CDR3 loop: CASSREKGRIYGYTF. The CDR3 DNA reads as TGTGCCAGCAGCCGGGAAAAGGGGAGAATCTATGGCTACACCTTC.

This clonotype was seen a few times. V gene TRBV2 combines with J gene TRBJ2-3, with TRBD2 matching over 10 bases. The CDR3 is made up of 15 amino acids. V was pared by 6 bases and J by 1 base, with 4 bases of the junction left unmatched. Germline CDR1 reads SNHLY; CDR2 reads FYNNEI. The CDR3 is CASRAGTSGTDTQYF. The CDR3, as DNA: TGTGCCAGCAGAGCCGGGACTAGCGGCACAGATACGCAGTATTTT. Full variable domain (missing parts from reference TRBV2 and TRBJ2-3): EPEVTQTPSHQVTQMGQEVILRCVPISNHLYFYWYRQILGQKVEFLVSFYNNEISEKSEIFDDQFSVERPDGSNFTLKIRSTKLEDSAMYFCASRAGTSGTDTQYFGPGTRLTVL.

This chain joins TRBV4-1 and TRBJ2-5; D may correspond to TRBD1 or TRBD2 (5 bases each). V lost 3 bases and J 5 bases, leaving 19 bases between the germline ends. Germline V gene lookup returns CDR1 MGHRA and CDR2 YSYEKL. CDR3 length: 16 residues. The CDR3 is CASSHPFGAGGETQYF. In DNA, the CDR3 is TGCGCCAGCAGCCACCCGTTTGGGGCGGGCGGCGAGACCCAGTACTTC.

This clonotype appeared many times. The chain joins TRBV7-3 to TRBJ2-2; no firm D call. This CDR3 spans 12 amino acids. V dropped 4 bases and J dropped 8 bases, with 8 bases sitting between them. From germline, CDR1 is SGHTA and CDR2 FQGTGA. This CDR3 reads CASSSLGGELFF. CDR3 coding DNA: TGTGCCAGCAGCTCCTTGGGAGGGGAGCTGTTTTTT.

This clonotype was seen only a few times. The V gene is TRBV29-1, the J gene TRBJ2-6, with D perhaps TRBD1 or TRBD2 (5 bases each). Germline V gene lookup returns CDR1 SQVTM and CDR2 ANQGSEA. Trimming stripped 7 bases from V and 0 bases from J, with 16 bases between. The CDR3 runs 16 residues. In DNA, the CDR3 is TGCAGCGCTACCGGGACGGAGAACTCTGGGGCCAACGTCCTGACTTTC. Its translation is CSATGTENSGANVLTF. The whole variable domain, remainder taken from reference TRBV29-1 and TRBJ2-6, is SAVISQKPSRDICQRGTSLTIQCQVDSQVTMMFWYRQQPGQSLTLIATANQGSEATYESGFVIDKFPISRPNLTFSTLTVSNMSPEDSSIYLCSATGTENSGANVLTFGAGSRLTVL.

This clonotype showed up just a few times. This chain connects TRBV6-5 to TRBJ2-4, with D unclear. This CDR3 is 14 amino acids long. In germline, CDR1 is MNHEY, CDR2 SVGAGI. Trimming cost V 2 bases and J 2 bases, with 7 bases left between them. The CDR3 region has the DNA TGTGCCAGCAGTTACCTGGTCTCCAAAAACATTCAGTACTTC. Translation: CASSYLVSKNIQYF.

Only a few counts were recorded for this clonotype. The V call is TRBV10-3, the J call TRBJ2-1; D is perhaps TRBD2 (5 bases). With 4 bases removed from V and 10 bases from J, the gap between germline ends came to 8 bases. Germline V gene data show CDR1 as ENHRY and CDR2 as SYGVKD. CDR3 size: 11 residues. The CDR3: CAISVGGEQFF. The CDR3 DNA reads TGTGCCATCAGTGTCGGCGGGGAGCAGTTCTTC.

The V call is TRBV2, the J call TRBJ1-2, with TRBD1 as a possible D gene (5 bases). V lost 6 bases and J 4 bases, leaving 15 bases between the germline ends. The CDR3 is made up of 14 amino acids. Per the germline V gene, CDR1 is SNHLY and CDR2 is FYNNEI. The CDR3 sequence is CASRDGGTSYGYTF. CDR3 sequence (DNA): TGTGCCAGCAGGGATGGGGGGACTTCCTATGGCTACACCTTC.

This clonotype was seen a handful of times. The CDR3 DNA reads TGTGCCAGCAGTTGGACTAGCGGGGGGGCAGAGACCCAGTACTTC. Its translation is CASSWTSGGAETQYF. The rearrangement links TRBV6-2 or TRBV6-3 to TRBJ2-5; TRBD2 agrees at 15 bases. V shed 4 bases and J 4 bases; nucleotides not matched to a gene: 1. The length of the CDR3 is 15 residues. Germline CDR1 MNHEY, CDR2 SVGEGT.

This clonotype was recorded many times. The chain uses TRBV10-3 and TRBJ2-2; 9 bases agree with TRBD1. From germline, CDR1 is ENHRY and CDR2 SYGVKD. CDR3 length equals 13 residues. The J segment lost 5 bases and the V segment lost 11 bases, leaving 6 bases of the junction unmatched. CDR3 loop: CAVEGQGTGELFF. CDR3 coding DNA: TGTGCCGTGGAGGGACAGGGAACCGGGGAGCTGTTTTTT.

The chain is built from TRBV6-5 and TRBJ1-4; 9 positions match TRBD1. The CDR3 sequence is 15 residues long. V dropped 5 bases and J dropped 7; count of bases not matched to a gene: 8. CDR1 MNHEY and CDR2 SVGAGI come from the germline V gene. CDR3 in amino acids: CASSKITGGTEKLFF. The DNA for the CDR3 is TGTGCCAGCAGTAAGATCACAGGGGGCACTGAAAAACTGTTTTTT.

The genes are TRBV12-3 or TRBV12-4 and TRBJ1-4, with D possibly matching TRBD1 (5 bases). The CDR3 extends over 15 amino acids. V was pared by 5 bases and J by 7 bases, with 17 bases between. The CDR3 DNA reads as TGTGCCAGCAGTCGCCGGGATGGGGCGCTTGAAAAACTGTTTTTT. Amino acids: CASSRRDGALEKLFF.

The table lists this clonotype with a count of one. The V gene is TRBV5-6, the J gene TRBJ2-7, with D possibly TRBD2 on 6 matching bases. Germline CDR1 SGHDT, CDR2 YYEEEE. The CDR3 runs to 15 residues. The V end lost 7 bases, the J end lost 2 bases, and 19 bases lay between the germline ends. This CDR3 is CASALAGTYPYEQYF. The CDR3 nucleotides read TGTGCCAGCGCCCTGGCCGGGACTTACCCCTACGAGCAGTACTTC.

This clonotype was observed at least ten times. The V call is TRBV7-9, the J call TRBJ1-2; TRBD1 agrees at 8 bases. CDR1 SEHNR and CDR2 FQNEAQ come from the germline V gene (reference sequence). V was pared by 5 bases and J by 4 bases, with 6 bases of the junction left unmatched. This CDR3 has 14 amino acids. The CDR3 DNA reads as TGTGCCAGCAGCACTAGACAGGGGTCCTATGGCTACACCTTC. This codes for CASSTRQGSYGYTF.

This clonotype was found many times. CDR3 region: CASSDRGRTFNQPQHF. The CDR3 region has the DNA TGTGCCAGCAGTGACAGGGGGCGAACCTTCAATCAGCCCCAGCATTTT. J is TRBJ1-5 and V is TRBV6-1; 8 nucleotides line up with TRBD1. Germline CDR1 and CDR2: MNHNS and SASEGT. V dropped 3 bases and J dropped 3; count of bases not matched to a gene: 7. The CDR3 spans 16 residues.